The 18 T cell receptor beta chains given below trace back to one sample, sequenced in a study of blood T cell repertoires in COVID-19. Sequencing used immunoSEQ multiplex PCR; TCRdb keeps in-frame clones, though not all of them. The sample has hundreds of thousands of clones, around 92% seen once; the top ten hold roughly 1.2%. Sequencing was done on a sample of peripheral blood. These receptors were collected from a man aged 40-55 years with acute or convalescent COVID-19.

CDR3 residues: CASIAYPVKQFF. CDR3 DNA: TGTGCCAGCATCGCCTACCCTGTTAAGCAGTTCTTC. This chain connects TRBV2 to TRBJ2-1, with no clear D. The germline V and J ends were trimmed by 7 bases and 11 bases, with 15 bases remaining between them. The CDR3 consists of 12 residues. Germline V gene sequence: CDR1 SNHLY, CDR2 FYNNEI.

This chain connects TRBV4-1 to TRBJ2-3, with TRBD2 identical over 10 bases. There are 18 residues in the CDR3. Germline assignment: CDR1 MGHRA and CDR2 YSYEKL. The V gene end was trimmed by 4 bases and the J gene end by 8 bases; junction bases not matched to a gene: 18. The CDR3 coding sequence is TGCGCCAGCAGCCTAAACCCCGGGACTAGCGAGAGGGGCAGTACGCAGTATTTT. Translation gives CASSLNPGTSERGSTQYF.

The rearrangement joins TRBV3-1 (or the pseudogene TRBV3-2) to TRBJ1-2; a weak D match, TRBD1 (6 bases). Per germline, CDR1 LGHDT and CDR2 YNNKEL (reference sequence). Trimming removed 0 bases from V and 8 bases from J, with 13 bases in between. There are 14 residues in the CDR3. As DNA, the CDR3 is TGTGCCAGCAGCCAAGATTGGGGGCTGGGAGGCTACACCTTC. Residues: CASSQDWGLGGYTF.

This rearrangement joins TRBV5-4 to TRBJ1-2, with D maybe TRBD1 (5 bases). This CDR3 is built from 14 residues. Germline loops: CDR1 SGHNT, CDR2 YYREEE (reference sequence). V was shortened by 2 bases and J by 8 bases, with 16 bases between the two germline ends. The CDR3 nucleotides read TGTGCCAGCAGCTTCAGAGGCTCCGGGGGGGGCTACACCTTC. Residues: CASSFRGSGGGYTF.

This sequence joins TRBV6-5 and TRBJ1-5, with D possibly TRBD1 on 6 matching bases. From germline, CDR1 is MNHEY and CDR2 SVGAGI. CDR3 length equals 14 residues. With 6 bases removed from V and 7 bases from J, the gap between germline ends came to 16 bases. The CDR3 DNA is TGTGCCAGCAGCCCGGGGGGGGGCAGACAGCCCCAGCATTTT. Its protein is CASSPGGGRQPQHF.

The CDR3 protein is CASSMGSLEAFF. The CDR3 DNA reads TGTGCCAGTAGTATGGGCAGCCTTGAAGCTTTCTTT. V gene TRBV19 combines with J gene TRBJ1-1; D not resolved. CDR1 and CDR2 (germline): LNHDA, SQIVND (reference sequence). Trimming took off 3 bases at V and 7 bases at J, with 9 bases between the two ends. The CDR3 spans 12 residues.

V usage is TRBV29-1 and J usage is TRBJ2-7; a weak D match, TRBD2 (6 bases). V lost 4 bases, J lost 3 bases, and 13 bases lay in between. There are 13 residues in the CDR3. Germline CDR1 reads SQVTM; CDR2 reads ANQGSEA. The CDR3, as DNA: TGCAGCGTTGGGGGGGTCCGAGGCTACGAGCAGTACTTC. Translated, it gives CSVGGVRGYEQYF.

The V call is TRBV2, the J call TRBJ1-2, with TRBD1 as a possible D gene (6 bases). The CDR3 is 14 amino acids. V lost 8 bases and J 5 bases, leaving 18 bases between the germline ends. In germline, CDR1 is SNHLY, CDR2 FYNNEI. CDR3 DNA: TGTGCCAGCTCTCAGGGGATCTCCGGTTATGGCTACACCTTC. It encodes CASSQGISGYGYTF.

V is TRBV5-4 and J is TRBJ1-3; TRBD1 matches at 8 bases. The CDR3 runs to 14 residues. V lost 4 bases and J lost 4; bases outside the gene matches: 4. Per germline, CDR1 SGHNT and CDR2 YYREEE (reference sequence). The CDR3 reads CASSPGGAGNTIYF. CDR3 nucleotides: TGTGCCAGCAGCCCAGGGGGCGCGGGAAACACCATATATTTT.

This chain connects TRBV28 to TRBJ1-1; tentatively, D is TRBD1 (6 bases). Germline V lookup: CDR1 MDHEN, CDR2 SYDVKM. The V end was cut by 4 bases, the J end by 6 bases, with 18 bases between. This CDR3 has 15 amino acids. The CDR3 coding sequence is TGTGCCAGCAGTTCTCTCCGGGGGGGGGCCGCTGAAGCTTTCTTT. Translated: CASSSLRGGAAEAFF.

The chain employs TRBV5-1 and TRBJ1-2, with 9 bases aligning to TRBD1. The CDR3 runs 13 residues. V was pared by 5 bases and J by 6 bases, with 5 bases of the junction left unmatched. Per germline, CDR1 SGHRS and CDR2 YFSETQ. CDR3 protein: CASRRDREDGYTF. CDR3 bases: TGCGCCAGCAGACGGGACAGGGAGGATGGCTACACCTTC.

This chain connects TRBV3-1 (or the pseudogene TRBV3-2) to TRBJ1-6; TRBD1 agrees at 8 bases. J gave up 10 bases and V 0 bases, and 5 bases lay outside the gene matches. Germline CDR1 is LGHDT and CDR2 is YNNKEL (reference sequence). The CDR3 is 15 amino acids. The CDR3 DNA reads TGTGCCAGCAGCCAAGACAGGACAGGGCGCTCACCCCTCCACTTT. Translated: CASSQDRTGRSPLHF.

This chain links TRBV10-3 with TRBJ1-5; perhaps TRBD1 as D (5 bases). Germline values: CDR1 ENHRY, CDR2 SYGVKD. The CDR3 contains 13 residues. V lost 3 bases, J lost 4 bases, and 7 bases lay in between. CDR3 nucleotides: TGTGCCATCAGTGACAGGGAAAATCAGCCCCAGCATTTT. Amino acid sequence: CAISDRENQPQHF.

This rearrangement joins TRBV7-2 to TRBJ1-3; 7 nucleotides line up with TRBD1. Germline V gene data show CDR1 as SGHTA and CDR2 as FQGNSA. V lost 6 bases, J lost 0 bases, and 5 bases stayed unmatched. The length of the CDR3 is 15 residues. CDR3 nucleotides: TGTGCCAGCAGGGACGGGACAGCCTCTGGAAACACCATATATTTT. Translating it yields CASRDGTASGNTIYF.

V and J are TRBV12-5 and TRBJ1-1; D is ambiguous. V lost 0 bases, J lost 2 bases, and 10 bases lay in between. Germline lookup yields CDR1 LGHNT and CDR2 FRNRAP. This CDR3 contains 15 residues. The CDR3 sequence is CASGLVGRANTEAFF. The CDR3 coding sequence is TGTGCTAGTGGTTTGGTAGGGAGGGCTAACACTGAAGCTTTCTTT.

V and J are TRBV29-1 and TRBJ2-7; D call uncertain. The V end was cut by 5 bases, the J end by 2 bases, with 10 bases between. This CDR3 is built from 12 residues. Germline loops: CDR1 SQVTM, CDR2 ANQGSEA. CDR3 region: CSVLTQAYEQYF. The CDR3 DNA sequence: TGCAGCGTTCTCACGCAGGCCTACGAGCAGTACTTC.

The chain recombines TRBV28 with TRBJ1-4, with TRBD1 matching 9 bases. CDR1 and CDR2 from the germline V gene are MDHEN and SYDVKM. V lost 5 bases, J lost 10 bases, and 2 bases stayed unmatched. This CDR3 is built from 12 residues. CDR3 region: CASSPTGGKLFF. CDR3 nucleotide sequence: TGTGCCAGCAGTCCGACAGGGGGAAAACTGTTTTTT. The full variable domain, rest sourced from reference TRBV28 and TRBJ1-4, is DVKVTQSSRYLVKRTGEKVFLECVQDMDHENMFWYRQDPGLGLRLIYFSYDVKMKEKGDIPEGYSVSREKKERFSLILESASTNQTSMYLCASSPTGGKLFFGSGTQLSVL.

The chain couples TRBV6-4 to TRBJ2-1; 7 nucleotides match TRBD2. This CDR3 region has 15 residues. Trimming took 4 bases from V and 5 from J; bases not matched to a gene: 8. Germline CDR1 reads MRHNA; CDR2 reads SNTAGT. As DNA, the CDR3 is TGTGCCAGCAGTGTCGGGGGAGGGCTGGACAATGAGCAGTTCTTC. Translating it yields CASSVGGGLDNEQFF.